A single sample is the source of the 21 T cell receptor beta chains below, sequenced in a study of shared clonotypes between healthy human individuals (TCRdb year 2020). Library method: the immunoSEQ multiplex PCR assay. This is the immuneACCESS table as TCRdb keeps it, with only in-frame sequences that have V and J called. A part of the clones is gone; compared with another copy, unresolved V genes explain less than half, and the rest is unexplained. For this sample there are approximately 1.1 million clones; more than 75% appear just once. The ten biggest clones cover 0.5% to 0.6% of the sample. The material sequenced was memory CD4+ T cells from PBMCs. The cell subset or site label corresponds to: CD45RA-negative fraction. These receptor sequences come from a man between 18 and 29 years old in good health. Some clones in this sample may be carry-over from other donors' samples.

The V call is TRBV30, the J call TRBJ2-1, with 9 positions matching TRBD1. J lost 4 bases, V lost 3 bases, and 4 bases had no gene match. The CDR3 covers 14 residues. CDR1 GTSNPN and CDR2 SVGIG come from the germline V gene (reference sequence). CDR3 DNA sequence: TGTGCCTGGAGGTTGGGACAGGGTTACAATGAGCAGTTCTTC. It yields the protein CAWRLGQGYNEQFF.

CDR3 DNA: TGCGCCAGCAGCCCAATACCCGGGTCGCACACTGAAGCTTTCTTT. Protein sequence: CASSPIPGSHTEAFF. This chain joins TRBV5-1 and TRBJ1-1; no reliable D call. V dropped 4 bases and J dropped 3 bases, with 16 bases sitting between them. Germline V gene sequence: CDR1 SGHRS, CDR2 YFSETQ. This CDR3 has 15 amino acids.

The chain is built from TRBV7-7 and TRBJ2-2; TRBD2 matches at 12 bases. The CDR3 spans 16 residues. J lost 5 bases, V lost 2 bases, and 3 bases had no gene match. Looked up from germline, CDR1 is SSHAT and CDR2 is FNYEAQ (reference sequence). Written as DNA, the CDR3 is TGTGCCAGCAGCTTACTCGGGACTAGCGGGACCGGGGAGCTGTTTTTT. Translation gives CASSLLGTSGTGELFF.

Comment on this clone: Other DNA sequences in this specimen translate into the identical CDR3. The chain employs TRBV19 and TRBJ1-1, with D uncertain. The ends were cut back, 6 bases at V and 0 bases at J, with 5 bases in the middle. This CDR3 is built from 12 residues. Germline CDR1 and CDR2: LNHDA and SQIVND (reference sequence). The CDR3: CASSQVNTEAFF. CDR3 nucleotides: TGTGCCAGTAGCCAAGTGAACACTGAAGCTTTCTTT. Looking up the rest from reference TRBV19 and TRBJ1-1 gives the full variable domain: DGGITQSPKYLFRKEGQNVTLSCEQNLNHDAMYWYRQDPGQGLRLIYYSQIVNDFQKGDIAEGYSVSREKKESFPLTVTSAQKNPTAFYLCASSQVNTEAFFGQGTRLTVV.

The genes are TRBV28 and TRBJ1-4; 9 bases fit TRBD1. Losses at the gene ends were 2 bases for V and 4 bases for J; bases not matched to a gene: 11. The CDR3 sequence is 18 residues long. Germline V gives CDR1 MDHEN, CDR2 SYDVKM. The CDR3 reads CASSLVGGTGLGNEKLFF. CDR3 nucleotides: TGTGCCAGCAGTTTAGTAGGGGGGACAGGGTTGGGTAATGAAAAACTGTTTTTT. Variable domain in full (rest from reference TRBV28 and TRBJ1-4): DVKVTQSSRYLVKRTGEKVFLECVQDMDHENMFWYRQDPGLGLRLIYFSYDVKMKEKGDIPEGYSVSREKKERFSLILESASTNQTSMYLCASSLVGGTGLGNEKLFFGSGTQLSVL.

Regarding this clone: Other DNA sequences in this sample translate to the same CDR3. The genes are TRBV18 and TRBJ2-7; a weak D match, TRBD2 (5 bases). Germline V gene lookup returns CDR1 KGHSH and CDR2 LQKENI. The V and J ends lost 3 bases and 2 bases respectively, with 8 bases between them. This CDR3 contains 13 residues. This CDR3 is CASSPNGAYEQYF. The DNA for the CDR3 is TGTGCCAGCTCACCGAACGGGGCCTACGAGCAGTACTTC.

The J gene is TRBJ1-5, the V gene TRBV5-5; 8 positions match TRBD1. In germline, CDR1 is SGHKS, CDR2 YYEKEE (reference sequence). J gave up 7 bases and V 4 bases, and 7 bases lay outside the gene matches. This CDR3 region has 14 residues. CDR3 loop: CASSGTGFQQPQHF. CDR3 in DNA: TGTGCCAGCAGCGGGACAGGTTTTCAACAGCCCCAGCATTTT.

This clone was found a few times. This chain uses TRBV11-2 with TRBJ2-5; a possible D gene is TRBD1 (6 bases). The CDR3 totals 15 residues. Trimming cost V 4 bases and J 3 bases, with 15 bases left between them. The germline V gene has CDR1 SGHAT and CDR2 FQNNGV. CDR3 DNA: TGTGCCAGCAGCTCCCTTTCGACAGGTGAAGAGACCCAGTACTTC. It codes for CASSSLSTGEETQYF.

V and J are TRBV30 and TRBJ1-4; tentative D call: TRBD1 (5 bases). CDR1 and CDR2 from the germline V gene are GTSNPN and SVGIG (reference sequence). The length of the CDR3 is 13 residues. Trimming removed 8 bases from V and 5 bases from J, with 15 bases in between. The CDR3 coding sequence is TGTGCCCTGGATATGGGGGGAAATGAAAAACTGTTTTTT. This sequence encodes CALDMGGNEKLFF.

The chain couples TRBV28 to TRBJ2-6; D ambiguous. Germline V lookup: CDR1 MDHEN, CDR2 SYDVKM. Trimming took off 3 bases at V and 0 bases at J, with 6 bases between the two ends. CDR3 length: 15 amino acids. CDR3 in DNA: TGTGCCAGCAGTTTCGACGACTCTGGGGCCAACGTCCTGACTTTC. Its translation is CASSFDDSGANVLTF.

The chain has TRBV5-1 and TRBJ1-1; the D gene is possibly TRBD1 (6 bases). The length of the CDR3 is 13 residues. CDR1 is SGHRS and CDR2 is YFSETQ in the germline V gene. Trimming removed 5 bases from V and 1 base from J, with 9 bases in between. CDR3 nucleotides: TGCGCCAGCAGATCGACAGGGAACACTGAAGCTTTCTTT. Protein sequence: CASRSTGNTEAFF.

This clone was recorded once. The chain joins TRBV5-1 to TRBJ2-7; 9 bases align to TRBD2. Germline values: CDR1 SGHRS, CDR2 YFSETQ. CDR3 length equals 15 residues. Trimming removed 0 bases from V and 3 bases from J; junction bases left unmatched: 4. In nucleotides, the CDR3 is TGCGCCAGCAGCTTGGGGTTGCGGGAGGGCTACGAGCAGTACTTC. Translation gives CASSLGLREGYEQYF.

This clone was seen only a few times. V gene TRBV9 combines with J gene TRBJ2-3; 7 bases agree with TRBD2. The length of the CDR3 is 14 residues. Per the germline V gene, CDR1 is SGDLS and CDR2 is YYNGEE. The junction had 3 bases not matched to a gene; V was cut back by 0 bases and J by 5 bases. The CDR3 loop reads CASSVGGSLDTQYF. For the CDR3, the DNA is TGTGCCAGCAGCGTAGGCGGGAGTTTAGATACGCAGTATTTT.

This chain connects TRBV9 to TRBJ1-5; D remains unclear. CDR1 is SGDLS and CDR2 is YYNGEE in the germline V gene. V was clipped by 5 bases and J by 0 bases, with 12 bases between them. The CDR3 runs to 15 residues. CDR3 in DNA: TGTGCCAGCAGTCCAGACGGTTATAGCAATCAGCCCCAGCATTTT. Translating gives CASSPDGYSNQPQHF. Full variable domain (outside the CDR3, taken from reference TRBV9 and TRBJ1-5): DSGVTQTPKHLITATGQRVTLRCSPRSGDLSVYWYQQSLDQGLQFLIQYYNGEERAKGNILERFSAQQFPDLHSELNLSSLELGDSALYFCASSPDGYSNQPQHFGDGTRLSIL.

The chain combines TRBV6-4 with TRBJ1-2; 10 positions agree with TRBD1. V was clipped by 4 bases and J by 4 bases; unmatched bases: 6. Germline-derived CDR1 and CDR2 are MRHNA and SNTAGT. This CDR3 is built from 15 residues. As DNA, the CDR3 is TGTGCCAGCAGTGCCTCGACAGGGGGCATCTATGGCTACACCTTC. Its protein product is CASSASTGGIYGYTF.

This chain uses TRBV28 with TRBJ2-1; D unresolved. V was clipped by 5 bases and J by 2 bases, with 13 bases between them. CDR1 is MDHEN, CDR2 SYDVKM, per germline. CDR3 length equals 15 residues. This CDR3 reads CASSDTMGTYNEQFF. In DNA, the CDR3 is TGTGCCAGCAGTGACACGATGGGGACCTACAATGAGCAGTTCTTC.

CDR3 protein: CASSFGAPSGNTIYF. CDR3 DNA sequence: TGTGCCAGCAGCTTTGGAGCGCCCTCTGGAAACACCATATATTTT. The chain uses TRBV7-9 and TRBJ1-3; D not certain. CDR1 is SEHNR, CDR2 FQNEAQ, per germline (reference sequence). Trimming removed 3 bases from V and 0 bases from J, with 9 bases in between. The CDR3 is 15 residues long.

The genes are TRBV4-1 and TRBJ1-5, with 7 bases identical to TRBD1. The germline CDR1 and CDR2 sequences are MGHRA and YSYEKL. This CDR3 has 14 residues. The V and J ends lost 1 base and 7 bases, in that order; junction bases with no gene match: 4. The CDR3 DNA follows: TGCGCCAGCAGCCAAGCAGGAGGGGGCCAGCCCCAGCATTTT. Translating gives CASSQAGGGQPQHF.

Written as DNA, the CDR3 is TGTGCCAGCAGCTCCGAGCGCCGTAGTCGTAACACCATATATTTT. Translation gives CASSSERRSRNTIYF. The rearrangement links TRBV28 to TRBJ1-3; D is unresolved. Germline loops: CDR1 MDHEN, CDR2 SYDVKM. CDR3 length: 15 residues. V was shortened by 6 bases and J by 7 bases, with 19 bases between the two germline ends.

The J gene is TRBJ2-7, the V gene TRBV6-6; D gene ambiguous. The CDR3 extends over 14 amino acids. The germline V and J ends were trimmed by 4 bases and 3 bases, with 13 bases remaining between them. Looked up from germline, CDR1 is MNHNY and CDR2 is SVGAGI (reference sequence). CDR3 nucleotide sequence: TGTGCCAGCAGTTCGTACTCCTCAGACTACGAGCAGTACTTC. This sequence encodes CASSSYSSDYEQYF.

The rearrangement joins TRBV30 to TRBJ1-1, with D possibly being TRBD1 (5 bases). The V gene's germline CDR1 is GTSNPN and CDR2 SVGIG (reference sequence). Between the trimmed V and J ends, which lost 2 bases and 4 bases, there was a span of 11 bases. This CDR3 has 13 residues. The CDR3 protein is CAWSPGTATEAFF. The CDR3 DNA reads as TGTGCCTGGAGTCCCGGGACTGCCACTGAAGCTTTCTTT.